In this sample, the clone carrying this T cell receptor (beta chain) turned up a few times. The antigen is undetermined. V shed 2 bases, J shed 9 bases, and the junction held 4 bases outside the gene matches. This CDR3 comprises 12 residues. Germline V lookup: CDR1 MNHEY, CDR2 SVGAGI. These data originate in a study of cytotoxic CD8 clonotypes in ibrutinib-treated CLL. Study context: Response was recorded as partial in roughly 24 patients and complete in 2; at median approximately 63 months, approximately 14 remained remitted and some 12 had progressed.

Study results and limitations: The study found baseline clonality above age-matched healthy donors, tracking circulating CD8+ T-cell counts. Public clonotypes, an uncommon group, contracted or remained stable on treatment.

Deep sequencing aimed at 1 in 200,000 to 1 in 1 million T cells' resolution. The method was immunoSEQ multiplex PCR; TCRdb's version includes in-frame clones alone and lacks a portion of them. The sample shows about 120,000 clones, roughly 60% of them seen only once. This TCR was sampled from a human donor with chronic lymphocytic leukemia. Sequences were derived from PBMCs, sampled after 24 months of ibrutinib treatment. The chain is built from TRBV6-5 and TRBJ2-7; the match to TRBD2 covers 7 bases. The CDR3 DNA is TGTGCCAGCAGTTACCGGGGAGGGGCGCAGTACTTC. It translates to CASSYRGGAQYF.